A selection of T cell receptor beta chains follows, all from one sample in a study of regulatory T cells in long-lasting Graves disease. Each CDR3 protein gets one entry after TCRdb re-called the multiplex PCR reads with MiXCR. The table shows approximately 360,000 distinct CDR3 sequences, with roughly 10% occurring only once. The data also belong to a second study, concerning T cells in Graves' hyperthyroidism and ophthalmopathy.

The sequencing used peripheral blood mononuclear cells (PBMCs), collected at new diagnosis, from a patient treated with antithyroid drugs. These receptors originate from a woman aged 18-29 years with Graves disease. Both conserved end residues are part of each CDR3. Each record gives: D gene, CDR3 length, clone size, V gene, J gene, CDR3 DNA, CDR3 protein. The D gene is left open where the match is weak. Clone size is shown for a subset of rows, as once, few, many or a class of expanded clone.

-,15,many,TRBV20-1,TRBJ1-4,TGCAGTGCTAGAGATCGGTCCAGGGTTGAGGAAAAACTGTTTTTT,CSARDRSRVEEKLFF
-,13,many,TRBV7-9,TRBJ1-2,TGTGCCAGCAGCTTGGTGGCGGATTATGGCTACACCTTC,CASSLVADYGYTF
-,13,many,TRBV20-1,TRBJ2-5,TGCAGTGCTAGAGTTGCGTACCAAGAGACCCAGTACTTC,CSARVAYQETQYF
-,15,few,TRBV7-2,TRBJ2-7,TGTGCCAGCGGCTTAGCACCGGCAGGGAAATACGAGCAGTACTTC,CASGLAPAGKYEQYF
TRBD1,15,many,TRBV12-3/TRBV12-4,TRBJ1-2,TGTGCCAGCAGTACCCGGACAGGGTCTCGGTATGGCTACACCTTC,CASSTRTGSRYGYTF
-,18,many,TRBV3-1,TRBJ1-6,TGTGCCAGCAGCCACGTGGAGGCAGGGTACTCCTATAATTCACCCCTCCACTTT,CASSHVEAGYSYNSPLHF
TRBD1,16,-,TRBV6-2/TRBV6-3,TRBJ1-3,TGTGCCAGCAGTGGAACCGGGACAGGGTCTGGAAACACCATATATTTT,CASSGTGTGSGNTIYF
TRBD2,13,-,TRBV6-1,TRBJ2-7,TGTGCCAGCAGTGACGGACTAGCTGGCGAGCAGTACTTC,CASSDGLAGEQYF
TRBD1,13,many,TRBV9,TRBJ1-5,TGTGCCAGCAGCGGAGAGACAGGGCAGCCCCAGCATTTT,CASSGETGQPQHF
-,16,many,TRBV20-1,TRBJ2-3,TGCAGTGCTAGAGGGCTAAAGCGGGCTTCCACAGATACGCAGTATTTT,CSARGLKRASTDTQYF
-,14,many,TRBV28,TRBJ2-7,TGTGCCAGCAGTTCGCCGGGACAAGTAATCGAGCAGTACTTC,CASSSPGQVIEQYF
-,14,many,TRBV27,TRBJ2-2,TGTGCCAGCAGTTTAGGGGTGTACACCGGGGAGCTGTTTTTT,CASSLGVYTGELFF
-,13,-,TRBV29-1,TRBJ1-1,TGCAGCGTTGGGTCCAGGATGAACACTGAAGCTTTCTTT,CSVGSRMNTEAFF
-,13,few,TRBV6-1,TRBJ2-3,TGTGCCAGCACGCCCGGAATCACAGATACGCAGTATTTT,CASTPGITDTQYF
-,18,few,TRBV27,TRBJ2-2,TGTGCCAGCAGTTTATCGTGGGGGGCAGCTTTCTCCACCGGGGAGCTGTTTTTT,CASSLSWGAAFSTGELFF
TRBD2,15,many,TRBV7-8,TRBJ2-5,TGTGCCAGCAGCCAAGCGGGGGGGTATATAGAGACCCAGTACTTC,CASSQAGGYIETQYF
TRBD2,17,-,TRBV7-2,TRBJ2-5,TGTGCCAGCAGCTTAGTAGGTAGCGGGGGCTACGAAAAGACCCAGTACTTC,CASSLVGSGGYEKTQYF
TRBD1,16,many,TRBV24-1,TRBJ2-5,TGTACCACCAGTGATAGCCGGGACAGGGGTCGAGAGACCCAGTACTTC,CTTSDSRDRGRETQYF
-,13,many,TRBV28,TRBJ1-2,TGTGCCAGCAGTTTTTCGAGGGCCTATGGCTACACCTTC,CASSFSRAYGYTF
-,15,many,TRBV20-1,TRBJ2-2,TGCAGTGCTAGAGATCTCGGGGGAGGCGCCGGGGAGCTGTTTTTT,CSARDLGGGAGELFF
TRBD2,16,few,TRBV7-2,TRBJ2-7,TGTGCCAGCAGCTCGAACGCCGCTAGCGGCTCCTACGAGCAGTACTTC,CASSSNAASGSYEQYF
-,11,many,TRBV20-1,TRBJ2-1,TGCAGTGCGTTAACTAGAGGTGAGCAGTTCTTC,CSALTRGEQFF
-,15,-,TRBV5-1,TRBJ2-7,TGCGCCAGCAGCTTTCACAGGGGAGGGACCTACGTGCAGTACTTC,CASSFHRGGTYVQYF
-,15,many,TRBV2,TRBJ1-5,TGTGCCAGCAGTTATCGGCAGGCTAGCAATCAGCCCCAGCATTTT,CASSYRQASNQPQHF
-,14,many,TRBV6-1,TRBJ2-2,TGTGCCAGCAGCCCCCGGTCGGACACCGGGGAGCTGTTTTTT,CASSPRSDTGELFF
-,20,few,TRBV24-1,TRBJ2-1,TGTGCCACCAGTGATTTACCAGGCCGCAGAGGTCGCAGCTCCTACAATGAGCAGTTCTTC,CATSDLPGRRGRSSYNEQFF
-,12,many,TRBV2,TRBJ2-5,TGTGCCAGCAGTGAACGTCCCCGTGGCGACGTCTTC,CASSERPRGDVF
-,16,-,TRBV24-1,TRBJ2-2,TGTGCCACCAGTGATCGGACAGCACACGGGACCGGGGAGCTGTTTTTT,CATSDRTAHGTGELFF
-,17,few,TRBV5-6,TRBJ1-2,TGTGCCAGCAGCTTCGTGAGGGGGATAGGGGCTAACTATGGCTACACCTTC,CASSFVRGIGANYGYTF
-,14,-,TRBV7-2,TRBJ1-2,TGTGCCAGCAGCTCAGGGTTCCCTTCCTATGGCTACACCTTC,CASSSGFPSYGYTF
TRBD2,14,many,TRBV5-4,TRBJ2-5,TGTGCCAGCAGCTTGGAACCGGGACTAGCGGCCCAGTACTTC,CASSLEPGLAAQYF
-,13,few,TRBV7-2,TRBJ2-7,TGTGCCAGCAGCTTAAGACCACTCTACGAGCAGTACTTC,CASSLRPLYEQYF
TRBD2,13,many,TRBV7-3,TRBJ2-1,TGTGCCAGCAGCTTAAGCGGGAGGAGTGAGCAGTTCTTC,CASSLSGRSEQFF
-,14,many,TRBV24-1,TRBJ2-3,TGTGCCACCAGTGTAGGCAGGTGGTTTCAAACGCAGTATTTT,CATSVGRWFQTQYF
-,13,many,TRBV20-1,TRBJ1-2,TGCAGTGCTCTGATTTTCGCTAACTATGGCTACACCTTC,CSALIFANYGYTF
TRBD1,16,many,TRBV30,TRBJ1-4,TGTGCCTGGAGTGTCGGGACAGGAGGGGCTAATGAAAAACTGTTTTTT,CAWSVGTGGANEKLFF
-,12,many,TRBV9,TRBJ1-2,TGTGCCACCACACACGACAGATATGGCTACACCTTC,CATTHDRYGYTF
-,12,many,TRBV12-3/TRBV12-4,TRBJ1-2,TGTGCCAGCAGTTTGTTCCGCTATGGCTACACCTTC,CASSLFRYGYTF
-,13,once,TRBV7-2,TRBJ2-5,TGTGCCAGCAGTCCCGACAGTCGGGAGACCCAGTACTTC,CASSPDSRETQYF
-,13,-,TRBV5-1,TRBJ2-5,TGCGCCAGCAGCGTTGACCCCGGAGAGACCCAGTACTTC,CASSVDPGETQYF